This TCR beta chain was identified during a study of cytotoxic CD8 clonotypes in ibrutinib-treated CLL. Assay used: immunoSEQ multiplex PCR; TCRdb lists only in-frame clones, some missing. The table shows hundreds of thousands of clones, with 70% occurring only once. This TCR derives from a human donor with chronic lymphocytic leukemia. The source material was PBMCs, sampled after 24 months of ibrutinib treatment.

Here the CDR3 DNA reads TGTGCCTCGCAGGGGGTCCGTGGCTACACCTTC. It specifies CASQGVRGYTF. The V call is TRBV30, the J call TRBJ1-2; 7 bases align to TRBD1. The CDR3 extends over 11 amino acids. Germline V gene lookup returns CDR1 GTSNPN and CDR2 SVGIG (reference sequence). The V gene end was trimmed by 7 bases and the J gene end by 7 bases; junction bases not matched to a gene: 6.